Listed here are 27 T cell receptor beta chains from one sample, sequenced in a study of beta chain features in type 1 diabetes. Study-level findings and limits: For Type 1 diabetes patients, all four CD4+ subsets carried TCRB CDR3s that were moderately but significantly shorter.

Sequenced material consisted of expressed TCRB transcripts (all of the isolated RNA was reverse transcribed). Repertoires were generated with immunoSEQ multiplex PCR, while TCRdb's copy carries only in-frame clones and drops some. The sample carries under 400,000 clones, approximately 12% recorded once. Their antigens remain unidentified. The sample consisted of naive CD4+ T cells from blood. These receptors came from a woman younger than 30 with type 1 diabetes.

The sample holds a few counts of this clone. This sequence joins TRBV6-6 and TRBJ1-2; maybe TRBD1 (6 bases). This CDR3 is built from 13 residues. CDR1 and CDR2 (germline): MNHNY, SVGAGI (reference sequence). Trimming cost V 6 bases and J 4 bases, with 12 bases left between them. The CDR3 bases are TGTGCCAGCAGCACCGGACAGTTCTATGGCTACACCTTC. This sequence encodes CASSTGQFYGYTF.

The chain has TRBV2 and TRBJ1-2; D gene ambiguous. V gave up 5 bases and J gave up 6 bases, with 13 bases separating them. Germline V gives CDR1 SNHLY, CDR2 FYNNEI. This CDR3 comprises 13 residues. CDR3 sequence reads: CASSKREAHGYTF. CDR3 bases: TGTGCCAGCAGTAAGAGGGAGGCCCATGGCTACACCTTC.

This clone turned up a few times. The V and J genes are TRBV11-3 and TRBJ2-5; D call uncertain. The ends were cut back, 1 base at V and 4 bases at J, with 10 bases in the middle. Germline V gives CDR1 SGHNT, CDR2 YENEEA. This CDR3 has 14 amino acids. The CDR3: CASSLGYLTETQYF. The CDR3 coding sequence is TGTGCCAGCAGCTTAGGCTACCTTACAGAGACCCAGTACTTC. The whole variable domain, filled in from reference TRBV11-3 and TRBJ2-5, reads EAGVVQSPRYKIIEKKQPVAFWCNPISGHNTLYWYLQNLGQGPELLIRYENEEAVDDSQLPKDRFSAERLKGVDSTLKIQPAELGDSAVYLCASSLGYLTETQYFGPGTRLLVL.

This chain connects TRBV9 to TRBJ2-2, with TRBD2 matching over 14 bases. The CDR3 consists of 18 residues. The V and J ends lost 5 bases and 5 bases, in that order; junction bases with no gene match: 11. CDR1 and CDR2 (germline): SGDLS, YYNGEE. The CDR3 coding sequence is TGTGCCAGCAGGACTCCGGGACTAGCGGGGGAAGGAACCGGGGAGCTGTTTTTT. Translating gives CASRTPGLAGEGTGELFF.

The genes are TRBV2 and TRBJ1-5; 9 bases line up with TRBD1. This CDR3 has 14 residues. The germline V gene has CDR1 SNHLY and CDR2 FYNNEI. With V trimmed by 5 bases and J by 7 bases, 6 bases remained unmatched. The CDR3 DNA follows: TGTGCCAGCAGTAACGGACAGGGGCTCCAGCCCCAGCATTTT. This codes for CASSNGQGLQPQHF.

V is TRBV14 and J is TRBJ2-1; 8 bases agree with TRBD2. The CDR3 length is 11 residues. The germline gives CDR1 SGHDN, CDR2 FVKESK. After removal of 2 bases from V and 15 bases from J, the junction contained 3 bases not matched to a gene. CDR3 in DNA: TGTGCCAGCAGCCAATGGACTAGCCTGTTCTTC. Amino acid sequence: CASSQWTSLFF.

A few counts support this clone. The chain uses TRBV5-1 and TRBJ2-7; 8 nucleotides match TRBD1. The CDR3 is 14 amino acids. The ends lost 4 bases at V and 4 bases at J; junction bases unmatched: 7. Germline values: CDR1 SGHRS, CDR2 YFSETQ. CDR3 residues: CASSGGQGRYEQYF. DNA of the CDR3: TGCGCCAGCAGCGGAGGACAGGGAAGGTACGAGCAGTACTTC.

The chain recombines TRBV18 with TRBJ2-1; possibly TRBD1 for D (6 bases). Trimming took 6 bases from V and 2 from J, leaving 17 bases between them. The CDR3 extends over 16 amino acids. Germline CDR1 KGHSH, CDR2 LQKENI. In nucleotides, the CDR3 is TGTGCCAGCTCCCCCGGGGTACAGGGTGCCTACAATGAGCAGTTCTTC. This gives the protein CASSPGVQGAYNEQFF. The full variable domain, in which reference TRBV18 and TRBJ2-1 provide the parts outside the CDR3, is NAGVMQNPRHLVRRRGQEARLRCSPMKGHSHVYWYRQLPEEGLKFMVYLQKENIIDESGMPKERFSAEFPKEGPSILRIQQVVRGDSAAYFCASSPGVQGAYNEQFFGPGTRLTVL.

This chain links TRBV5-4 with TRBJ2-1; TRBD2 matches 10 bases. This CDR3 has 13 amino acids. The ends lost 2 bases at V and 8 bases at J; junction bases unmatched: 1. Looked up from germline, CDR1 is SGHNT and CDR2 is YYREEE (reference sequence). The CDR3 loop reads CASSLAGGYEQFF. CDR3 coding DNA: TGTGCCAGCAGCTTAGCGGGAGGGTATGAGCAGTTCTTC.

The gene calls are TRBV5-4 and TRBJ1-1; TRBD1 might be the D (6 bases). Per the germline V gene, CDR1 is SGHNT and CDR2 is YYREEE (reference sequence). V was cut by 4 bases and J by 1 base, with 14 bases left in between. The CDR3 runs 15 residues. The CDR3 region is CASSKAETGNTEAFF. The CDR3 bases are TGTGCCAGCAGCAAGGCAGAGACAGGGAACACTGAAGCTTTCTTT.

The chain is built from TRBV25-1 and TRBJ2-7; D might be TRBD1 (5 bases). Trimming took off 6 bases at V and 3 bases at J, with 9 bases between the two ends. The CDR3 is 12 amino acids. The germline V gene encodes CDR1 MGHDK and CDR2 SYGVNS. CDR3 DNA: TGTGCCAGCAGGTCCCAGGGCTACGAGCAGTACTTC. Amino acid sequence: CASRSQGYEQYF.

This clone was seen a handful of times. This chain links TRBV4-1 with TRBJ2-6; 9 bases fit TRBD1. Trimming took 1 base from V and 2 from J; bases not matched to a gene: 6. The germline gives CDR1 MGHRA, CDR2 YSYEKL. The CDR3 spans 18 residues. CDR3 bases: TGCGCCAGCAGCCAAGTCGGGACAGGGCTGGCTGGGGCCAACGTCCTGACTTTC. The encoded protein is CASSQVGTGLAGANVLTF.

In this sample, this clone turned up a few times. The chain combines TRBV15 with TRBJ1-1, with D unclear. The CDR3 is made up of 14 amino acids. V was pared by 0 bases and J by 5 bases, with 10 bases between. CDR1 and CDR2 (germline): LNHNV, YYDKDF (reference sequence). CDR3: CATSRDLGRTEAFF. CDR3 nucleotide sequence: TGTGCCACCAGCAGAGATCTAGGGAGAACTGAAGCTTTCTTT.

J is TRBJ2-3 and V is TRBV14; no reliable D call. V lost 1 base to trimming and J lost 1 base, with 6 bases between them. Per the germline V gene, CDR1 is SGHDN and CDR2 is FVKESK. This CDR3 comprises 14 residues. This CDR3 reads CASSQAGGTDTQYF. Here the CDR3 DNA reads TGTGCCAGCAGCCAAGCCGGAGGCACAGATACGCAGTATTTT.

This clone was seen only a few times. The genes are TRBV27 and TRBJ1-4, with D unclear. The V gene lost 4 bases and the J gene lost 0 bases, with 6 bases spanning the gap. Per the germline V gene, CDR1 is MNHEY and CDR2 is SMNVEV (reference sequence). The length of the CDR3 is 14 residues. The CDR3 coding sequence is TGTGCCAGCAGTTGGGGAGCAACTAATGAAAAACTGTTTTTT. This translates into CASSWGATNEKLFF.

In this sample, this clone turned up once. The chain employs TRBV25-1 and TRBJ1-5; D might be TRBD1 (6 bases). Germline V CDR1 and CDR2: MGHDK, SYGVNS. V was trimmed by 2 bases and J by 1 base, leaving 9 bases between them. CDR3 length equals 15 residues. The CDR3 coding sequence is TGTGCCAGCAGTGAACCCGGGACAAGCAATCAGCCCCAGCATTTT. Its protein product is CASSEPGTSNQPQHF.

The chain carries TRBV28 and TRBJ1-5, with a tentative D call TRBD1 (6 bases). CDR3 length: 17 amino acids. Germline V gene sequence: CDR1 MDHEN, CDR2 SYDVKM. Trimming cost V 5 bases and J 3 bases, with 20 bases left between them. In DNA, the CDR3 is TGTGCCAGCAGTAGACCCCCTTCAGGGGTCCTCAATCAGCCCCAGCATTTT. Protein: CASSRPPSGVLNQPQHF.

The chain has TRBV30 and TRBJ2-7; tentative D call: TRBD2 (5 bases). Trimming shortened V by 2 bases and J by 7 bases, and 15 bases separated the two germline ends. Germline-derived CDR1 and CDR2 are GTSNPN and SVGIG (reference sequence). This CDR3 has 13 residues. The chain's CDR3 is CAWSPLDGEEQYF. CDR3 DNA sequence: TGTGCCTGGAGTCCCCTAGACGGGGAAGAGCAGTACTTC.

A few counts support this clone. The chain combines TRBV7-2 with TRBJ2-1; perhaps TRBD2 as D (6 bases). Trimming removed 5 bases at V and 9 bases at J, with 20 bases between. In germline, CDR1 is SGHTA, CDR2 FQGNSA. This CDR3 has 15 residues. The CDR3 spells CASSAGPRGDLEQFF. CDR3 nucleotide sequence: TGTGCCAGCAGCGCGGGACCCCGGGGTGATCTTGAGCAGTTCTTC. Combining the CDR3 with reference TRBV7-2 and TRBJ2-1 gives the whole variable domain GAGVSQSPSNKVTEKGKDVELRCDPISGHTALYWYRQSLGQGLEFLIYFQGNSAPDKSGLPSDRFSAERTGGSVSTLTIQRTQQEDSAVYLCASSAGPRGDLEQFFGPGTRLTVL.

This clone was counted only a few times. The chain has TRBV6-5 and TRBJ2-5, with 10 bases identical to TRBD2. Per germline, CDR1 MNHEY and CDR2 SVGAGI. The CDR3 is 13 amino acids. Trimming removed 4 bases from V and 4 bases from J; junction bases left unmatched: 0. The CDR3 DNA reads as TGTGCCAGCAGTTTAGCGGGAGGAGAGACCCAGTACTTC. Translating gives CASSLAGGETQYF.

A few counts support this clone. The chain is built from TRBV7-9 and TRBJ2-6; perhaps TRBD1 as D (5 bases). The CDR3 is made up of 15 amino acids. CDR1 SEHNR and CDR2 FQNEAQ come from the germline V gene (reference sequence). With 3 bases removed from V and 2 bases from J, the gap between germline ends came to 8 bases. The CDR3 region is CASSLVQAGANVLTF. The CDR3 region has the DNA TGTGCCAGCAGCTTGGTACAGGCTGGGGCCAACGTCCTGACTTTC.

A few counts support this clone. The chain couples TRBV2 to TRBJ2-3; weak D call: TRBD1 (5 bases). The CDR3 consists of 13 residues. V was trimmed by 1 base and J by 7 bases, leaving 9 bases between them. The germline CDR1 and CDR2 sequences are SNHLY and FYNNEI. The CDR3 sequence: CASSEVRQNTQYF. The CDR3 DNA reads as TGTGCCAGCAGTGAAGTAAGACAGAATACGCAGTATTTT.

The V gene is TRBV14, the J gene TRBJ2-1, with 7 bases identical to TRBD1. The V gene's germline CDR1 is SGHDN and CDR2 FVKESK. The CDR3 runs 12 residues. Germline trimming cut 4 bases from V and 7 bases from J; bases unmatched to any gene: 1. The CDR3 region has the DNA TGTGCCAGCAGCCTGACAGGGAATGAGCAGTTCTTC. This translates into CASSLTGNEQFF.

The V gene is TRBV2, the J gene TRBJ2-1, with 11 bases matching TRBD2. The CDR3 loop spans 15 amino acids. Trimming took 8 bases from V and 3 from J; bases not matched to a gene: 6. In germline, CDR1 is SNHLY, CDR2 FYNNEI. The CDR3 bases are TGTGCCAGCGGAGAACTAGCGGGGGTCTACAATGAGCAGTTCTTC. Protein sequence: CASGELAGVYNEQFF.

The CDR3 protein is CATSSRTGPNEKLFF. For the CDR3, the DNA is TGTGCCACCAGCTCTCGGACAGGTCCGAATGAAAAACTGTTTTTT. The rearrangement links TRBV15 to TRBJ1-4; 7 bases agree with TRBD1. Trimming cost V 5 bases and J 5 bases; bases outside gene matches: 8. There are 15 residues in the CDR3. Germline CDR1 and CDR2: LNHNV and YYDKDF (reference sequence).

Only a few counts were recorded for this clone. This chain uses TRBV28 with TRBJ1-1; D gene ambiguous. The CDR3 is made up of 12 amino acids. V lost 6 bases to trimming and J lost 4 bases, with 9 bases between them. Germline CDR1 is MDHEN and CDR2 is SYDVKM. The CDR3 loop reads CASSGDFTEAFF. The CDR3 nucleotides are TGTGCCAGCAGCGGTGATTTCACTGAAGCTTTCTTT.

There are a few counts of this clone. The V and J genes are TRBV6-5 and TRBJ1-1; tentatively, D is TRBD1 (5 bases). Germline V gene data show CDR1 as MNHEY and CDR2 as SVGAGI. CDR3 size: 14 residues. V was trimmed by 7 bases and J by 0 bases, leaving 12 bases between them. CDR3 nucleotide sequence: TGTGCCAGCACCGAAGCGGGGGTGAACACTGAAGCTTTCTTT. Its protein product is CASTEAGVNTEAFF.